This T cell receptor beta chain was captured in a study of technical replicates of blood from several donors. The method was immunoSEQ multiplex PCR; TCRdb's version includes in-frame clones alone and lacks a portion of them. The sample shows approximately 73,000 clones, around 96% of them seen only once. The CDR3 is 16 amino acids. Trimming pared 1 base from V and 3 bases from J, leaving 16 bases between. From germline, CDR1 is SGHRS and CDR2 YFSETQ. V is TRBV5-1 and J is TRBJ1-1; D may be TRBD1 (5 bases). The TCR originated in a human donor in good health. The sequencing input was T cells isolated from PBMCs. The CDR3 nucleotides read TGCGCCAGCAGCTTGAAAGGGATACCGGGGGACACTGAAGCTTTCTTT. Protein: CASSLKGIPGDTEAFF.